This T cell receptor (beta chain) was sequenced for a study of cytotoxic CD8 clonotypes in ibrutinib-treated CLL (TCRdb year 2021). With regard to the full study: The cohort included around 15 treatment-naive and 11 relapsed/refractory patients; approximately 17 were IGHV unmutated. Responses were partial in roughly 25 patients and complete in 2; after median approximately 69 months follow-up, about 14 stayed in remission and some twelve progressed. Response samples were obtained after a median of roughly 13 months of treatment, with a range of roughly 6 to 40 months. On average, each sample yielded about 260,000 productive templates and about 95,000 productive rearrangements. Of the roughly 81 people in the trial, approximately 26 had longitudinal samples available. Cryopreserved peripheral blood mononuclear cells were obtained prior to treatment, at the time of response, and at either disease progression or sustained remission. Every remission and progressive disease sample was obtained while ibrutinib was still being received by the patients.

The time point label, read with the paper, signifies: roughly 23 months on ibrutinib. For TCR beta library preparation, approximately 2 micrograms of genomic DNA were extracted from the cryopreserved PBMCs. Longitudinal blood samples from CLL patients on ibrutinib monotherapy were analyzed using high-throughput TCR beta sequencing. Patients were enrolled in a phase 2 open-label single-center ibrutinib monotherapy trial. Details on this clone: Its antigen remains unidentified. Base qualities are not at hand, and no much larger clone is one base apart.

The germline V gene gives CDR1 as SGHAT and CDR2 as FQNNGV. Trimming takes 7 bases off V and 5 bases off J; junction bases not matched to a gene: 11. From its cysteine to its phenylalanine, the CDR3 spans 15 amino acids. Only the CDR3 portion is preserved as DNA: 45 bases, with reading frame beginning at the first base. Each clonotype received, on average, 10x coverage in deep resolution sequencing performed on a MiSeq, where the target depth lay between 1 in 1 million and 1 in 200,000 T cells. TCR beta libraries were generated with the immunoSEQ hsTCRB Kit. On the study's bioinformatics: ImmunoSEQ Data Assistant and ImmunoSEQ Analyzer were used for data analysis, and V, D and J genes were assigned according to IMGT definitions. Clonality, which ranges from 0 to 1, was calculated by subtracting the normalized Shannon entropy of productive rearrangement frequencies from one. Only overrepresented clonotypes making up at least 0.05% of each patient's repertoire were included in the public clonotype analysis. Thirteen age-matched healthy donor repertoires from immuneACCESS were used as controls for clonality. Imported from immuneACCESS, the table was reduced by TCRdb to in-frame sequences with V and J called. These copies leave out some clones; in studies compared against another copy, an unresolved V gene accounts for under half, and the cause of the remainder is not known. V, J and clone size reflect that table, while D and trimming were determined from the DNA. This sample comprises about 92,000 clones, 60% to 80% of them detected only once. Of the sample, about 26% is held by the ten largest clones.

Beyond this particular receptor, the publication reports: Baseline clonality was found to be higher than that of age-matched healthy donors and was strongly correlated with circulating CD8+ T-cell counts. Public clonotypes were found to be uncommon and were observed to contract or remain stable during treatment; the increase in clonality was shown to reflect expansion of private clonotypes at ibrutinib response. Clonality increased at ibrutinib response, stayed stable in sustained remission, and fell back toward baseline at progression. Sampling times were not matched between sustained-remission and progressing patients, and lymph node repertoires were not studied.

The sample consisted of PBMCs, taken after 24 months of ibrutinib treatment. This clonotype was obtained from a human donor with chronic lymphocytic leukemia. The sequence is built from TRBV11-2 and TRBJ2-3; 8 nucleotides in the junction match TRBD2. In nucleotide form, the sequence is TGTGCCAGCAACCCCCAACCCCTAGCGGGAGATACGCAGTATTTT. This codes for CASNPQPLAGDTQYF.